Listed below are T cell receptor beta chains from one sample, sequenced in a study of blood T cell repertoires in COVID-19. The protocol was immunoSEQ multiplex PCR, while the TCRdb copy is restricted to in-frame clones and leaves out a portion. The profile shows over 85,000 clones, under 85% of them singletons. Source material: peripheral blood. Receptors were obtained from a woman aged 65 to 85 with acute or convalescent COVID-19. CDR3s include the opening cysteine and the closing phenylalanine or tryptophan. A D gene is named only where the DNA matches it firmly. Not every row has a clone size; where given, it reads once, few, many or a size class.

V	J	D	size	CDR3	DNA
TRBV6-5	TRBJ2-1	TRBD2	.	CASSFAGGAYNEQFF	TGTGCCAGCAGCTTCGCGGGGGGGGCATACAATGAGCAGTTCTTC
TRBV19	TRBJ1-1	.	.	CASSWEARNTEAFF	TGTGCCAGTAGTTGGGAGGCCCGGAACACTGAAGCTTTCTTT
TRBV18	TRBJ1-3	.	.	CASSPYGGSGNTIYF	TGTGCCAGCTCCCCCTATGGCGGCTCTGGAAACACCATATATTTT
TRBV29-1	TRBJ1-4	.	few	CSVNREGEKLFF	TGCAGCGTCAACAGGGAGGGTGAAAAACTGTTTTTT
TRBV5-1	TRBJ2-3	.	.	CASSPTPLVTDTQYF	TGCGCCAGCAGCCCAACCCCTCTAGTCACAGATACGCAGTATTTT
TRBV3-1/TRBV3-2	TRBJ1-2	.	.	CASSQGGVNYGYTF	TGTGCCAGCAGCCAAGGGGGGGTCAACTATGGCTACACCTTC
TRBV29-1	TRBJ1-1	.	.	CSVQGYRTEAFF	TGCAGCGTCCAGGGGTATCGCACTGAAGCTTTCTTT
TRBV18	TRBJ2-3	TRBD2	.	CASSPRLAGRADTQYF	TGTGCCAGCTCACCACGACTAGCGGGGAGGGCAGATACGCAGTATTTT
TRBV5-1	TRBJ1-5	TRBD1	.	CASSLAPGGNQPQHF	TGCGCCAGCAGCCTAGCTCCAGGGGGGAATCAGCCCCAGCATTTT
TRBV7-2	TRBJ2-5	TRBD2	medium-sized	CASSSSGGALETQYF	TGTGCCAGCAGCTCTAGCGGGGGGGCCCTAGAGACCCAGTACTTC
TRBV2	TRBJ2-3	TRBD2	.	CASLGLAGFTQYF	TGTGCCAGCCTTGGACTAGCGGGCTTTACGCAGTATTTT
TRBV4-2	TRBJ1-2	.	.	CASSQDRVDVFLAGYTF	TGTGCCAGCAGCCAAGACCGGGTAGACGTCTTCTTGGCTGGCTACACCTTC
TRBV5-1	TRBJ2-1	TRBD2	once	CASSLASGGVNEQFF	TGCGCCAGCAGCTTGGCTAGCGGGGGTGTAAATGAGCAGTTCTTC
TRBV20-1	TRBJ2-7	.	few	CSASLGARVEQYF	TGCAGTGCTAGTTTGGGGGCGCGGGTCGAGCAGTACTTC
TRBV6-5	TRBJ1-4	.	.	CASSILMGSGLFF	TGTGCCAGCAGTATCCTGATGGGTAGCGGGCTGTTTTTT
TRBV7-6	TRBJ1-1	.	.	CASSLGGDNTEAFF	TGTGCCAGCAGCTTAGGGGGAGATAACACTGAAGCTTTCTTT
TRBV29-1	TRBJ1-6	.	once	CSVEGGRDSPLHF	TGCAGCGTTGAAGGCGGGAGAGATTCACCCCTCCACTTT
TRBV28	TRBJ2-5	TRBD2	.	CASSGSGGAEETQYF	TGTGCCAGCAGTGGTAGCGGGGGGGCGGAGGAGACCCAGTACTTC
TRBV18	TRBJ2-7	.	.	CASSPGIGQLNEQYF	TGTGCCAGCTCACCGGGAATTGGACAGTTGAACGAGCAGTACTTC
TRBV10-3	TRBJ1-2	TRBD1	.	CAISDPRTGVNYGYTF	TGTGCCATCAGTGACCCCCGGACAGGGGTTAACTATGGCTACACCTTC
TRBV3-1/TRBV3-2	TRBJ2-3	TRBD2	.	CASSGTSGGTDTQYF	TGTGCCAGCAGCGGGACTAGCGGGGGCACAGATACGCAGTATTTT
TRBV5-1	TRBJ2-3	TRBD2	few	CASSFSSGGTDTQYF	TGCGCCAGCAGCTTCTCTAGCGGGGGCACAGATACGCAGTATTTT
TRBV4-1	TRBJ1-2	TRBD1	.	CASSQDRAGGEDGYTF	TGCGCCAGCAGCCAAGATAGGGCAGGGGGCGAAGATGGCTACACCTTC
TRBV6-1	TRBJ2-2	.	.	CASSEDSGSNTGELFF	TGTGCCAGCAGTGAAGATTCAGGGTCGAACACCGGGGAGCTGTTTTTT
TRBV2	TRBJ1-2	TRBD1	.	CASRDRVETF	TGTGCCAGCAGGGACAGGGTTGAGACCTTC
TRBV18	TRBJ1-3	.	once	CASSPGSSGNTIYF	TGTGCCAGCTCACCAGGGAGCTCTGGAAACACCATATATTTT
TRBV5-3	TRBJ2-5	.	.	CARSLVDLGHIQETQYF	TGTGCCAGAAGCTTGGTAGACTTGGGACACATTCAAGAGACCCAGTACTTC
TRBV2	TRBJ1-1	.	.	CASSVYGLNTEAFF	TGTGCCAGCAGTGTTTACGGGTTGAACACTGAAGCTTTCTTT
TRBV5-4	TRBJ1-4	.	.	CASSSYQVGPNEKLFF	TGTGCCAGCAGCTCGTACCAGGTCGGCCCTAATGAAAAACTGTTTTTT
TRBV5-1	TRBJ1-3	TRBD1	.	CASTGGQAGNTIYF	TGCGCCAGCACAGGGGGACAGGCTGGAAACACCATATATTTT
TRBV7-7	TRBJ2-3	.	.	CASSLTSSQDTQYF	TGTGCTAGCAGCCTCACCTCTAGCCAGGATACGCAGTATTTT
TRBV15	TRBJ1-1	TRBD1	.	CATSRSRQGAEAFF	TGTGCCACCAGCAGATCCCGACAGGGTGCTGAAGCTTTCTTT
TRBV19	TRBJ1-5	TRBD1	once	CASSIERQGQPQHF	TGTGCCAGTAGTATAGAACGACAGGGACAGCCCCAGCATTTT
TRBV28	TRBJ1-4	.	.	CASSPFGETNEKLFF	TGTGCCAGCAGTCCCTTCGGGGAAACTAATGAAAAACTGTTTTTT
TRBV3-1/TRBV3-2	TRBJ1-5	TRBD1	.	CASSGRDRVGQPQHF	TGTGCCAGCAGCGGCCGGGACAGGGTTGGTCAGCCCCAGCATTTT
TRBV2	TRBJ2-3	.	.	CASSGLGGQSDTQYF	TGTGCCAGCAGCGGCCTAGGAGGGCAGTCAGATACGCAGTATTTT
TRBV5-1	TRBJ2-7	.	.	CASSATGTYEQYF	TGCGCCAGCAGCGCAACAGGGACCTACGAGCAGTACTTC
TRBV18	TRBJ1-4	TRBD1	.	CASSPQGVTNEKLFF	TGTGCCAGCTCACCCCAGGGGGTAACAAATGAAAAACTGTTTTTT
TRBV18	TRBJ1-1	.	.	CASSPLPGNTEAFF	TGTGCCAGCTCACCACTTCCCGGGAACACTGAAGCTTTCTTT
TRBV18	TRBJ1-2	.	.	CASSPAEGAGVGYTF	TGTGCCAGCTCACCGGCGGAGGGCGCTGGGGTTGGCTACACCTTC
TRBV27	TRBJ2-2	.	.	CASSWRRGTGELFF	TGTGCCAGCAGTTGGAGGAGGGGTACCGGGGAGCTGTTTTTT
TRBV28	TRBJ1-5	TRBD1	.	CASAPLQGEHQPQHF	TGTGCCAGCGCCCCCCTACAGGGGGAACATCAGCCCCAGCATTTT